These 27 T cell receptor beta chains share one sample of origin, sequenced in a study of blood T cell repertoires in COVID-19. Generated by immunoSEQ multiplex PCR, the TCRdb table keeps only in-frame clones and is missing some. The table shows about 90,000 clones, with roughly 80% occurring only once. Sequenced input: peripheral blood. Receptor source: a man at least 80 years old with active or convalescent COVID-19.

The gene calls are TRBV3-1 (or the pseudogene TRBV3-2) and TRBJ1-1; tentatively, D is TRBD1 (5 bases). V was clipped by 6 bases and J by 6 bases, with 20 bases between them. Germline CDR1 reads LGHDT; CDR2 reads YNNKEL (reference sequence). CDR3 length: 15 amino acids. CDR3 region: CASRPAISGIPEAFF. CDR3 in DNA: TGTGCCAGCAGACCCGCTATTTCAGGGATCCCTGAAGCTTTCTTT.

This chain links TRBV6-6 with TRBJ2-7, with 9 bases fitting TRBD1. Per the germline V gene, CDR1 is MNHNY and CDR2 is SVGAGI (reference sequence). The CDR3 covers 14 residues. V was clipped by 6 bases and J by 5 bases; unmatched bases: 8. Here the CDR3 reads CASSFRDRVNEQYF. DNA for the CDR3: TGTGCCAGCAGCTTTAGGGACAGGGTGAACGAGCAGTACTTC.

The genes are TRBV7-6 and TRBJ2-1; 8 nucleotides agree with TRBD2. The length of the CDR3 is 16 residues. J was trimmed by 6 bases and V by 4 bases; bases with no gene match: 11. Germline assignment: CDR1 SGHVS and CDR2 FNYEAQ. The CDR3 is CASSSRPGLGINEQFF. CDR3 DNA sequence: TGTGCCAGCAGCTCCCGCCCGGGACTAGGTATCAATGAGCAGTTCTTC.

The chain combines TRBV2 with TRBJ1-3, with TRBD1 as a possible D gene (6 bases). V lost 6 bases and J 7 bases, leaving 7 bases between the germline ends. The germline CDR1 and CDR2 sequences are SNHLY and FYNNEI. This CDR3 has 11 amino acids. The CDR3 reads CASRGANTIYF. CDR3 sequence (DNA): TGTGCCAGCAGGGGGGCCAACACCATATATTTT.

The chain couples TRBV12-3 or TRBV12-4 to TRBJ1-5; weak D call: TRBD1 (5 bases). There are 13 residues in the CDR3. V lost 4 bases and J 4 bases, leaving 8 bases between the germline ends. CDR3 DNA: TGTGCCAGCAGTTCACGGGGGAATCAGCCCCAGCATTTT. Its protein product is CASSSRGNQPQHF.

The V and J genes are TRBV5-1 and TRBJ2-5, with TRBD2 identical over 7 bases. CDR3 size: 14 residues. Trimming removed 3 bases from V and 0 bases from J; junction bases left unmatched: 2. Looked up from germline, CDR1 is SGHRS and CDR2 is YFSETQ. CDR3 amino acids: CASSYGTNQETQYF. In nucleotides, the CDR3 is TGCGCCAGCAGCTACGGGACTAACCAAGAGACCCAGTACTTC.

The rearrangement uses TRBV7-9 and TRBJ2-1, with TRBD1 matching over 9 bases. Per the germline V gene, CDR1 is SEHNR and CDR2 is FQNEAQ (reference sequence). V trimming: 6 bases; J trimming: 5 bases; junction bases outside the gene matches: 11. The CDR3 extends over 16 amino acids. In DNA, the CDR3 is TGTGCCAGCAGGCCATCCCGGGACAGGGTGGACAATGAGCAGTTCTTC. Translation: CASRPSRDRVDNEQFF. Based on the CDR3 plus reference TRBV7-9 and TRBJ2-1, the full variable domain is DTGVSQNPRHKITKRGQNVTFRCDPISEHNRLYWYRQTLGQGPEFLTYFQNEAQLEKSRLLSDRFSAERPKGSFSTLEIQRTEQGDSAMYLCASRPSRDRVDNEQFFGPGTRLTVL.

This clone was detected once. The chain joins TRBV9 to TRBJ2-2; TRBD2 agrees at 12 bases. The CDR3 consists of 18 residues. The junction had 8 bases not matched to a gene; V was cut back by 4 bases and J by 1 base. Germline lookup yields CDR1 SGDLS and CDR2 YYNGEE. The chain's CDR3 is CASSLTSGGPLNTGELFF. The DNA of the CDR3 is TGTGCCAGCAGCTTGACTAGCGGGGGCCCCCTGAACACCGGGGAGCTGTTTTTT.

V and J are TRBV9 and TRBJ2-5; TRBD1 matches 8 bases. The CDR3 is 13 amino acids. The V gene end was trimmed by 2 bases and the J gene end by 5 bases; junction bases not matched to a gene: 2. Germline V CDR1 and CDR2: SGDLS, YYNGEE. Written as DNA, the CDR3 is TGTGCCAGCAGCGTTAACAGGGGGGAGACCCAGTACTTC. Translation gives CASSVNRGETQYF.

The rearrangement uses TRBV11-2 and TRBJ2-5; 10 nucleotides align to TRBD1. The length of the CDR3 is 15 residues. Germline CDR1 is SGHAT and CDR2 is FQNNGV. Unmatched junction bases numbered 4, after V lost 4 bases and J lost 2 bases. CDR3 DNA sequence: TGTGCCAGCAGCTCCCGGGACAGGGGACAAGAGACCCAGTACTTC. This gives the protein CASSSRDRGQETQYF.

V usage is TRBV27 and J usage is TRBJ1-6, with 10 bases aligning to TRBD1. Trimming removed 6 bases from V and 7 bases from J; junction bases left unmatched: 6. Germline V gene lookup returns CDR1 MNHEY and CDR2 SMNVEV (reference sequence). The CDR3 length is 15 residues. Here the CDR3 reads CASRTPGQGNSPLHF. The CDR3 DNA reads TGTGCCAGCAGAACCCCGGGACAGGGGAATTCACCCCTCCACTTT.

This CDR3 reads CATSRDRPLAGRTDTQYF. CDR3 nucleotide sequence: TGTGCCACCAGCAGAGATCGGCCACTAGCGGGGCGCACAGATACGCAGTATTTT. This chain links TRBV15 with TRBJ2-3; 10 positions agree with TRBD2. The CDR3 has 18 amino acids. Germline V gene lookup returns CDR1 LNHNV and CDR2 YYDKDF (reference sequence). V gave up 0 bases and J gave up 1 base; unmatched junction bases: 7.

In nucleotides, the CDR3 is TGTGCCAGCAGCTTCCAGGGCTTGAGGGAAAAACTGTTTTTT. This encodes CASSFQGLREKLFF. This chain uses TRBV5-5 with TRBJ1-4, with D perhaps matching TRBD1 (5 bases). In germline, CDR1 is SGHKS, CDR2 YYEKEE (reference sequence). This CDR3 contains 14 residues. Trimming shortened V by 2 bases and J by 8 bases, and 13 bases separated the two germline ends.

CDR3 loop: CASSATGVGTEAFF. The CDR3 DNA reads TGTGCCAGCAGCGCTACAGGGGTCGGCACTGAAGCTTTCTTT. The chain recombines TRBV6-4 with TRBJ1-1; 7 nucleotides match TRBD1. J was trimmed by 4 bases and V by 6 bases; bases with no gene match: 8. Germline V gives CDR1 MRHNA, CDR2 SNTAGT. The CDR3 length is 14 residues.

This clone was observed a handful of times. J is TRBJ2-3 and V is TRBV10-1; the D gene is possibly TRBD1 (5 bases). CDR1 and CDR2 from the germline V gene are WNHNN and SYGVQD (reference sequence). The V end was cut by 6 bases, the J end by 0 bases, with 10 bases between. This CDR3 region has 14 residues. CDR3 sequence: CASRLDISTDTQYF. CDR3 sequence (DNA): TGCGCCAGCAGGTTGGACATAAGCACAGATACGCAGTATTTT.

This chain connects TRBV28 to TRBJ2-3; possibly TRBD2 for D (5 bases). Germline CDR1 is MDHEN and CDR2 is SYDVKM. V lost 5 bases, J lost 8 bases, and 20 bases lay in between. The CDR3 runs 15 residues. The CDR3 DNA reads as TGTGCCAGCAGTCCCTTTTTTGTTGCGGGTGGTACGCAGTATTTT. Protein product: CASSPFFVAGGTQYF.

This chain uses TRBV7-2 with TRBJ2-3; 11 bases line up with TRBD1. CDR3 length equals 16 residues. V lost 1 base to trimming and J lost 8 bases; unmatched junction nucleotides: 8. Germline V lookup: CDR1 SGHTA, CDR2 FQGNSA. The CDR3 coding sequence is TGTGCCAGCAGCTTAGGTGGACAGGGGGCAGGTCGTACGCAGTATTTT. This gives the protein CASSLGGQGAGRTQYF.

The chain has TRBV7-8 and TRBJ1-2; a possible D gene is TRBD1 (5 bases). This CDR3 is built from 15 residues. Trimming cost V 5 bases and J 2 bases, with 15 bases left between them. Germline CDR1 and CDR2: SGHVS and FQNEAQ. The CDR3 sequence: CASSLSGDLNYGYTF. The CDR3 coding sequence is TGTGCCAGCAGCCTTTCGGGGGACTTAAACTATGGCTACACCTTC.

The chain carries TRBV15 and TRBJ1-3; D remains ambiguous. V dropped 5 bases and J dropped 9 bases, with 20 bases sitting between them. Germline V CDR1 and CDR2: LNHNV, YYDKDF (reference sequence). The CDR3 totals 15 residues. CDR3 amino acids: CATSDSHLPAGTIYF. In DNA, the CDR3 is TGTGCCACCAGCGACTCGCACCTGCCCGCCGGCACCATATATTTT. The full variable domain, with the rest looked up from reference TRBV15 and TRBJ1-3, is DAMVIQNPRYQVTQFGKPVTLSCSQTLNHNVMYWYQQKSSQAPKLLFHYYDKDFNNEADTPDNFQSRRPNTSFCFLDIRSPGLGDTAMYLCATSDSHLPAGTIYFGEGSWLTVV.

The V call is TRBV5-5, the J call TRBJ2-1, with 8 bases matching TRBD2. CDR1 SGHKS and CDR2 YYEKEE come from the germline V gene (reference sequence). Trimming took 6 bases from V and 6 from J; bases not matched to a gene: 11. This CDR3 has 15 amino acids. CDR3 protein: CASNRDGTRGNEQFF. The CDR3 DNA follows: TGTGCCAGCAACCGCGACGGGACTAGGGGCAATGAGCAGTTCTTC.

The CDR3: CASSVTTSGDTQYF. The DNA of the CDR3 is TGTGCCAGCAGCGTTACGACTAGCGGGGATACGCAGTATTTT. This chain uses TRBV9 with TRBJ2-3; 10 bases fit TRBD2. This CDR3 comprises 14 residues. Germline assignment: CDR1 SGDLS and CDR2 YYNGEE. Trimming took 2 bases from V and 6 from J; bases not matched to a gene: 3.

This chain uses TRBV9 with TRBJ2-5; weak D call: TRBD2 (5 bases). Germline CDR1 is SGDLS and CDR2 is YYNGEE. Between the trimmed V and J ends, which lost 2 bases and 5 bases, there was a span of 10 bases. CDR3 length: 13 residues. The CDR3 is CASSVAASETQYF. DNA of the CDR3: TGTGCCAGCAGCGTTGCCGCTAGCGAGACCCAGTACTTC.

The table lists this clone with a few counts. The rearrangement joins TRBV3-1 (or the pseudogene TRBV3-2) to TRBJ1-5, with a possible D match to TRBD1 (5 bases). The length of the CDR3 is 14 residues. Trimming took 1 base from V and 5 from J, leaving 9 bases between them. Germline assignment: CDR1 LGHDT and CDR2 YNNKEL (reference sequence). CDR3 region: CASSQGTHDQPQHF. The CDR3 coding sequence is TGTGCCAGCAGCCAAGGGACACACGATCAGCCCCAGCATTTT.

This chain links TRBV7-9 with TRBJ1-4, with 9 bases aligning to TRBD1. The CDR3 is 14 amino acids. V trimming: 8 bases; J trimming: 8 bases; junction bases outside the gene matches: 9. CDR1 and CDR2 from the germline V gene are SEHNR and FQNEAQ (reference sequence). The CDR3, as DNA: TGTGCCAGCCCTACAGGGGGCGGTAGGGAAAAACTGTTTTTT. As protein: CASPTGGGREKLFF.

The chain combines TRBV3-1 (or the pseudogene TRBV3-2) with TRBJ2-1; 9 bases line up with TRBD2. Germline CDR1 is LGHDT and CDR2 is YNNKEL (reference sequence). CDR3 length: 16 amino acids. J lost 2 bases, V lost 1 base, and 3 bases had no gene match. This CDR3 is CASSQGLAGAYNEQFF. The CDR3 DNA reads as TGTGCCAGCAGCCAAGGCTTAGCGGGAGCCTACAATGAGCAGTTCTTC.

On this clone: This sample also contains other DNA sequences that code for the same CDR3. The rearrangement links TRBV3-1 (or the pseudogene TRBV3-2) to TRBJ1-1; 11 bases are shared with TRBD1. The V gene's germline CDR1 is LGHDT and CDR2 YNNKEL (reference sequence). The CDR3 totals 13 residues. The V segment lost 3 bases and the J segment 11 bases; nucleotides outside the gene matches: 5. This CDR3 is CASSHRDRGEAFF. In DNA, the CDR3 is TGTGCCAGCAGCCACCGGGACAGGGGGGAGGCTTTCTTT.

Concerning this clone: An end of the junction differs from the germline gene, which may be a read error. V and J are TRBV24-1 and TRBJ2-7; D perhaps matches TRBD2 (5 bases). The germline V gene encodes CDR1 KGHDR and CDR2 SFDVKD. This CDR3 is built from 15 residues. CDR3 sequence (DNA): TGTGCCACCAGTGATGCCTCCGGGATTTCCTCCGAGCAGTACTTC. Amino acid sequence: CATSDASGISSEQYF.